This T cell receptor (beta chain) was captured by sequencing in a study of blood T cell repertoires in COVID-19. Study context: Sources were T cells, B-cell-depleted T cells, or PBMCs; the material itself was cDNA or gDNA.

The table came from immunoSEQ multiplex PCR; TCRdb's copy has only in-frame clones and leaves some out. The sample consists of some 150,000 clones, roughly 79% of them appearing once. CDR1 and CDR2 from the germline V gene are GTSNPN and SVGIG (reference sequence). The CDR3 is made up of 14 amino acids. Trimming removed 2 bases at V and 0 bases at J, with 10 bases between. The sample taken for sequencing was peripheral blood. The chain combines TRBV30 with TRBJ1-1; a weak D match, TRBD1 (5 bases). The source of this sequence is a human donor with acute or convalescent COVID-19. The donor label of this sample is uncertain. The DNA for the CDR3 is TGTGCCTGGAGTAAACAGGCCGTGAACACTGAAGCTTTCTTT. Translation: CAWSKQAVNTEAFF. Combining the CDR3 with reference TRBV30 and TRBJ1-1 gives the whole variable domain SQTIHQWPATLVQPVGSPLSLECTVEGTSNPNLYWYRQAAGRGLQLLFYSVGIGQISSEVPQNLSASRPQDRQFILSSKKLLLSDSGFYLCAWSKQAVNTEAFFGQGTRLTVV.